This TCR beta chain was sequenced for a study of blood T cell repertoires in COVID-19 (dated by TCRdb to 2018 to 2021). General notes on the study: Collaborator samples came from the United States, Italy and Spain and covered acute and convalescent phases of COVID-19. The prospective study material was composed of cDNA or gDNA derived from T cells, B-cell-depleted T cells, or PBMCs. Subjects who had been exposed to COVID-19, were actively infected with it, or had recovered from it provided the deeply sampled blood TCRbeta repertoires that made up the dataset. A freely available public database, intended as a resource for researchers studying the immune response to SARS-CoV-2, is where the repertoires were released. Samples were obtained from the ongoing ImmuneRACE study (first 160 participants) and from 1,254 subjects provided by 6 global collaborators. The sample metadata nearly always contained a de-identified subject ID, COVID-19 status, age in years and sex. Where HLA class I and class II types were available, the types were taken from metadata supplied by the sample provider, not from assay-based typing.

Results the study describes overall, beyond this receptor: Clinical and demographic metadata were provided uncurated, with the amount varying by source and participant.

The immunoSEQ Assay, a bias-controlled multiplex PCR, was used to amplify TCRbeta CDR3 regions from genomic DNA. Per the original workflow: Nucleated cell counts per sample were estimated from amplification of reference gene primers within the assay. To quantify the absolute abundance of each unique TCRbeta CDR3 rearrangement, sequence reads were collapsed and filtered. For each sample, productive Simpson clonality was calculated as the square root of Simpson's diversity index over productive rearrangements. TCRdb obtained this table from immuneACCESS and retained in-frame rearrangements with V and J assigned. These tables miss some clones; where compared with another copy, unresolved V genes account for less than half of the shortfall, and the remainder is unexplained. Clone size and V and J calls were adopted from that table, with D and trimming inferred from the DNA. This sample is represented by 150,000 to 200,000 clones; 65% to 85% of them were singletons. Roughly 4.9% of the sample is held by the ten biggest clonotypes.

Participants in the prospective study were enrolled through a virtual design, were aged roughly 18 to 90 years, and lived in some 24 United States geographic areas. Cohort assignment in the prospective study relied on participant-reported clinical history from a screening survey and a study questionnaire. Exposed participants had been in contact with someone with a PCR-confirmed or clinician-diagnosed COVID-19 case within 2 weeks of study entry. Each participant in the prospective study had whole blood, serum and a nasopharyngeal or oropharyngeal swab collected by mobile phlebotomists. Prospective study participants could optionally give additional blood draws and questionnaires over a roughly two-month period. Before DNA extraction, prospective study blood samples were shipped either frozen or at room temperature. In the case of this clone: No antigen is known for it. The sample holds no much larger clone one base away, and base qualities are not on file.

CDR1 and CDR2 are drawn from the germline V gene: SGDLS, YYNGEE. At the junction V is shortened by 4 bases and J by 1 base; bases outside the gene matches: 8. The CDR3 has 17 amino acids, counting the end cysteine and phenylalanine. The sequence is cut down to CDR3 DNA, 51 bases in frame from base 1. This clonotype originated in a man aged 65 to 85 who had been exposed to COVID-19. Sequenced input: PBMCs or T cells enriched from blood (not recorded which). This receptor chain uses TRBV9 and TRBJ2-5, with 12 central nucleotides matching TRBD2. CDR3 protein: CASSSTGTSGPQETQYF. The nucleotide sequence reads TGTGCCAGCAGCTCGACCGGGACTAGCGGGCCCCAAGAGACCCAGTACTTC.